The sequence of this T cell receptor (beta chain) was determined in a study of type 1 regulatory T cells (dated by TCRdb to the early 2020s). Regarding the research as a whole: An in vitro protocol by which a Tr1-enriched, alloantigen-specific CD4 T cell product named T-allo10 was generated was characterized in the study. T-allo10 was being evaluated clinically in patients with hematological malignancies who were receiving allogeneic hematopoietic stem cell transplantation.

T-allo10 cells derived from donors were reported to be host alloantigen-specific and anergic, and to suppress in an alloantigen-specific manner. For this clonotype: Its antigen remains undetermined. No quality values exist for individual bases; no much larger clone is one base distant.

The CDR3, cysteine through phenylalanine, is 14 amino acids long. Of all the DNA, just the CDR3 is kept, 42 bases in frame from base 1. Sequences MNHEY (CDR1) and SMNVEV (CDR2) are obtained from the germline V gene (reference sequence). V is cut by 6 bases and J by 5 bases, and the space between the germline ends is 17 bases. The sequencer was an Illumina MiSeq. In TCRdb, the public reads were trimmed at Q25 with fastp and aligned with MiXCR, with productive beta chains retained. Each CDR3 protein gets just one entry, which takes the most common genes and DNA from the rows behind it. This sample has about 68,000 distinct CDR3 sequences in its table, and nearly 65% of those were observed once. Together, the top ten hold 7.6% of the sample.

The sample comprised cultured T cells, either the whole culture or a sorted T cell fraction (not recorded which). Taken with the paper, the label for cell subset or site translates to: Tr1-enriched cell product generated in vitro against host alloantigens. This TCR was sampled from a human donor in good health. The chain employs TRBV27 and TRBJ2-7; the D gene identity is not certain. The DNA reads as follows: TGTGCCAGCAGCACACCCGCCCTAGAGAACGAGCAGTACTTC. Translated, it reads CASSTPALENEQYF.